One sample yielded the 31 T cell receptor beta chains listed below, sequenced in a study of cytomegalovirus exposure and HLA in healthy donors. Researchers ran the PCR with 60 Vbeta and 13 Jbeta primers. Here immunoSEQ multiplex PCR was the method, and the copy in TCRdb shows in-frame clones only, minus some. The sample lists about 180,000 clones; approximately 80% were seen once. The sequencing sample was made of PBMCs. All receptors derive from a girl aged 5 to 17 in good health and CMV-seropositive.

The chain carries TRBV2 and TRBJ2-5, with D possibly matching TRBD1 (6 bases). CDR1 is SNHLY, CDR2 FYNNEI, per germline. The CDR3 consists of 15 residues. Trimming stripped 2 bases from V and 2 bases from J, with 12 bases between. The CDR3 region has the DNA TGTGCCAGCAGTGAATCCGGGACATATCAAGAGACCCAGTACTTC. Its protein is CASSESGTYQETQYF.

This rearrangement joins TRBV30 to TRBJ1-1; D is unresolved. This CDR3 contains 13 residues. V lost 0 bases and J lost 0, with 5 bases in between. Per the germline V gene, CDR1 is GTSNPN and CDR2 is SVGIG (reference sequence). The CDR3 DNA sequence: TGTGCCTGGAGTGTTGACATGAACACTGAAGCTTTCTTT. Residues: CAWSVDMNTEAFF.

V and J are TRBV6-5 and TRBJ1-3; D not resolved. V was pared by 0 bases and J by 0 bases, with 9 bases between. The germline CDR1 and CDR2 sequences are MNHEY and SVGAGI. This CDR3 is built from 16 residues. CDR3 sequence: CASSYSSGTSGNTIYF. The CDR3 DNA reads TGTGCCAGCAGTTACTCGTCAGGAACCTCTGGAAACACCATATATTTT.

The chain uses TRBV5-4 and TRBJ2-2; TRBD2 agrees at 9 bases. The CDR3 is 16 residues long. Trimming took 0 bases from V and 7 from J; bases not matched to a gene: 7. CDR1 and CDR2 from the germline V gene are SGHNT and YYREEE (reference sequence). The CDR3 region is CASSLDLAGTGGELFF. The CDR3 DNA sequence: TGTGCCAGCAGCTTGGATCTAGCGGGAACGGGCGGGGAGCTGTTTTTT.

V is TRBV19 and J is TRBJ1-1; TRBD1 matches at 11 bases. Germline V lookup: CDR1 LNHDA, CDR2 SQIVND (reference sequence). Trimming cost V 6 bases and J 4 bases; bases outside gene matches: 10. This CDR3 has 16 residues. CDR3 DNA sequence: TGTGCCAGTAGGGCCGGGGACAGGGGGGGCGGCACTGAAGCTTTCTTT. It is translated as CASRAGDRGGGTEAFF.

This chain joins TRBV7-3 and TRBJ2-1; the match to TRBD2 covers 8 bases. There are 16 residues in the CDR3. Germline loops: CDR1 SGHTA, CDR2 FQGTGA. Trimming cost V 6 bases and J 6 bases; bases outside gene matches: 13. The CDR3 loop is CASRTIWGLVGNEQFF. The CDR3 DNA follows: TGTGCCAGCAGAACCATCTGGGGACTAGTTGGCAATGAGCAGTTCTTC. The full variable domain, in which reference TRBV7-3 and TRBJ2-1 provide the parts outside the CDR3, is GAGVSQTPSNKVTEKGKYVELRCDPISGHTALYWYRQSLGQGPEFLIYFQGTGAADDSGLPNDRFFAVRPEGSVSTLKIQRTERGDSAVYLCASRTIWGLVGNEQFFGPGTRLTVL.

The chain joins TRBV6-5 to TRBJ2-1; 7 nucleotides match TRBD1. Trimming at V came to 6 bases and at J to 6 bases, leaving 5 bases not matched to a gene. The CDR3 spans 13 residues. Germline-derived CDR1 and CDR2 are MNHEY and SVGAGI. CDR3 residues: CASRRGGGNEQFF. Here the CDR3 DNA reads TGTGCCAGCAGGCGAGGGGGCGGCAATGAGCAGTTCTTC.

This chain joins TRBV19 and TRBJ1-1; the match to TRBD1 covers 9 bases. There are 14 residues in the CDR3. V lost 3 bases to trimming and J lost 11 bases; unmatched junction nucleotides: 10. Germline V gene data show CDR1 as LNHDA and CDR2 as SQIVND (reference sequence). CDR3 region: CASSIWTGAHGAFF. CDR3 in DNA: TGTGCCAGTAGTATTTGGACAGGGGCCCATGGGGCTTTCTTT.

This clone was detected only a few times. The J gene is TRBJ2-1, the V gene TRBV5-1; 11 nucleotides match TRBD2. Losses at the gene ends were 0 bases for V and 4 bases for J; bases not matched to a gene: 15. Germline V gene data show CDR1 as SGHRS and CDR2 as YFSETQ. The CDR3 loop spans 20 amino acids. In DNA, the CDR3 is TGCGCCAGCAGCTTGGCCTCCGGGACTAGCGGTCCTCTGGGGTACAATGAGCAGTTCTTC. Protein product: CASSLASGTSGPLGYNEQFF.

The rearrangement links TRBV6-6 to TRBJ2-5, with 11 bases lining up with TRBD2. This CDR3 spans 15 amino acids. The germline V gene encodes CDR1 MNHNY and CDR2 SVGAGI (reference sequence). The V gene end was trimmed by 6 bases and the J gene end by 5 bases; junction bases not matched to a gene: 8. The CDR3 loop reads CASRDTSGSRETQYF. Written as DNA, the CDR3 is TGTGCCAGCAGGGATACTAGCGGGAGTCGGGAGACCCAGTACTTC.

Only one count was recorded for this clone. The chain employs TRBV5-6 and TRBJ1-2, with TRBD1 matching over 7 bases. From germline, CDR1 is SGHDT and CDR2 YYEEEE. V gave up 6 bases and J gave up 4 bases; unmatched junction bases: 15. This CDR3 has 16 amino acids. In DNA, the CDR3 is TGTGCCAGCACCTTTCAGGGCGACAGGGCCCTCTATGGCTACACCTTC. Its protein product is CASTFQGDRALYGYTF.

As DNA, the CDR3 is TGTGCCAGCAGTGAATACAGGGGGGGCACAGATACGCAGTATTTT. Translating gives CASSEYRGGTDTQYF. J is TRBJ2-3 and V is TRBV25-1, with D maybe TRBD1 (7 bases). The CDR3 runs 15 residues. Germline lookup yields CDR1 MGHDK and CDR2 SYGVNS. The V and J ends lost 0 bases and 1 base respectively, with 8 bases between them. The full variable domain, its missing parts supplied by reference TRBV25-1 and TRBJ2-3, is EADIYQTPRYLVIGTGKKITLECSQTMGHDKMYWYQQDPGMELHLIHYSYGVNSTEKGDLSSESTVSRIRTEHFPLTLESARPSHTSQYLCASSEYRGGTDTQYFGPGTRLTVL.

The rearrangement uses TRBV19 and TRBJ2-5; 12 bases are a match to TRBD2. The CDR3 totals 15 residues. Germline values: CDR1 LNHDA, CDR2 SQIVND (reference sequence). The ends lost 6 bases at V and 5 bases at J; junction bases unmatched: 7. The CDR3 protein is CASSLTSGSPETQYF. Here the CDR3 DNA reads TGTGCCAGTAGCCTGACTAGCGGGAGCCCGGAGACCCAGTACTTC.

This CDR3 reads CASSPRPSGANVLTF. The CDR3 DNA sequence: TGTGCCAGCAGTCCTAGGCCTTCTGGGGCCAACGTCCTGACTTTC. The gene calls are TRBV2 and TRBJ2-6; no clear D. Trimming cost V 5 bases and J 1 base, with 9 bases left between them. The CDR3 loop spans 15 amino acids. CDR1 is SNHLY, CDR2 FYNNEI, per germline.

The chain uses TRBV19 and TRBJ2-1, with a possible D match to TRBD2 (6 bases). The V end was cut by 1 base, the J end by 2 bases, with 9 bases between. The germline V gene encodes CDR1 LNHDA and CDR2 SQIVND (reference sequence). This CDR3 has 15 amino acids. The CDR3 region has the DNA TGTGCCAGTAGTATAGGAGGGAGGACCTACAATGAGCAGTTCTTC. Its protein is CASSIGGRTYNEQFF.

The chain uses TRBV9 and TRBJ1-2; 8 bases match TRBD1. V lost 0 bases to trimming and J lost 6 bases; unmatched junction nucleotides: 13. The V gene's germline CDR1 is SGDLS and CDR2 YYNGEE. The CDR3 runs 17 residues. CDR3 DNA: TGTGCCAGCAGCGTAGTTGGGGGGACAGGACCGACCCATGGCTACACCTTC. It is translated as CASSVVGGTGPTHGYTF.

The CDR3 region is CASSEWGLYEQYF. The CDR3 DNA follows: TGTGCCAGCAGTGAGTGGGGGCTCTACGAGCAGTACTTC. J is TRBJ2-7 and V is TRBV25-1; D perhaps matches TRBD1 (6 bases). Germline CDR1 MGHDK, CDR2 SYGVNS. Deletions cut 3 bases from V and 3 bases from J, with 9 bases between. This CDR3 is 13 amino acids long.

V gene TRBV9 combines with J gene TRBJ2-1; 7 bases agree with TRBD2. Looked up from germline, CDR1 is SGDLS and CDR2 is YYNGEE. The CDR3 totals 19 residues. Trimming removed 0 bases from V and 1 base from J; junction bases left unmatched: 13. The CDR3 reads CASSVGGSSGLRSYNEQFF. CDR3 sequence (DNA): TGTGCCAGCAGCGTAGGAGGTAGTAGCGGGCTGAGGTCCTACAATGAGCAGTTCTTC. The full variable domain, rest sourced from reference TRBV9 and TRBJ2-1, is DSGVTQTPKHLITATGQRVTLRCSPRSGDLSVYWYQQSLDQGLQFLIQYYNGEERAKGNILERFSAQQFPDLHSELNLSSLELGDSALYFCASSVGGSSGLRSYNEQFFGPGTRLTVL.

The rearrangement uses TRBV30 and TRBJ2-1; 7 bases fit TRBD2. The ends lost 3 bases at V and 5 bases at J; junction bases unmatched: 13. CDR3 size: 16 residues. Germline V gene lookup returns CDR1 GTSNPN and CDR2 SVGIG (reference sequence). The DNA for the CDR3 is TGTGCCTGGAGAGGCATCCGCGGGAGCATCGACAATGAGCAGTTCTTC. This codes for CAWRGIRGSIDNEQFF.

The gene calls are TRBV7-6 and TRBJ1-5, with TRBD1 as a possible D gene (5 bases). Germline V gene sequence: CDR1 SGHVS, CDR2 FNYEAQ. Deletions cut 1 base from V and 6 bases from J, with 13 bases between. The CDR3 is 15 residues long. This CDR3 is CASSLEVGGGQPQHF. The CDR3 bases are TGTGCCAGCAGCTTAGAGGTCGGGGGAGGTCAGCCCCAGCATTTT.

The J gene is TRBJ2-7, the V gene TRBV6-5; 11 nucleotides match TRBD2. The J segment lost 6 bases and the V segment lost 2 bases, leaving 9 bases of the junction unmatched. The CDR3 totals 16 residues. In germline, CDR1 is MNHEY, CDR2 SVGAGI. DNA of the CDR3: TGTGCCAGCAGTTACGTCTTAGCGGGAGGGCCGGCCGAGCAGTACTTC. Amino acid sequence: CASSYVLAGGPAEQYF.

The V call is TRBV28, the J call TRBJ2-2; 10 nucleotides match TRBD2. Germline V CDR1 and CDR2: MDHEN, SYDVKM. CDR3 length: 15 amino acids. With V trimmed by 7 bases and J by 3 bases, 5 bases remained unmatched. The CDR3 loop is CASTPLAGDTGELFF. The CDR3, as DNA: TGTGCCAGCACCCCGCTAGCGGGGGACACCGGGGAGCTGTTTTTT.

This rearrangement joins TRBV6-6 to TRBJ2-1, with a tentative D call TRBD2 (6 bases). CDR3 length: 14 amino acids. V dropped 1 base and J dropped 10 bases, with 14 bases sitting between them. Per the germline V gene, CDR1 is MNHNY and CDR2 is SVGAGI (reference sequence). The CDR3 here is CASSYFPRGAEQFF. CDR3 DNA: TGTGCCAGCAGTTACTTTCCGCGCGGGGCGGAGCAGTTCTTC.

V is TRBV11-2 and J is TRBJ2-7; possibly TRBD2 for D (6 bases). Germline V gene lookup returns CDR1 SGHAT and CDR2 FQNNGV. This CDR3 comprises 13 residues. V was clipped by 6 bases and J by 2 bases, with 11 bases between them. DNA of the CDR3: TGTGCCAGCAGTCCCGGGAGCACCTACGAGCAGTACTTC. Its protein product is CASSPGSTYEQYF.

The rearrangement links TRBV11-2 to TRBJ1-1; 9 nucleotides line up with TRBD1. The CDR3 is 13 residues long. Germline CDR1 and CDR2: SGHAT and FQNNGV. The V and J ends lost 4 bases and 3 bases, in that order; junction bases with no gene match: 0. CDR3 residues: CASSWTGDTEAFF. The CDR3 DNA reads as TGTGCCAGCAGCTGGACAGGGGACACTGAAGCTTTCTTT.

As regards this clone: Its ends do not fully match the called genes, so a read error is possible. V and J are TRBV7-7 and TRBJ2-2, with unresolved D. Germline V gives CDR1 SSHAT, CDR2 FNYEAQ (reference sequence). This CDR3 has 15 amino acids. CDR3 protein: CASSLGPVNTGELFF. CDR3 coding DNA: TGTGCTAGCAGCTTAGGCCCGGTCAACACCGGGGAGCTGTTTTTT.

The J gene is TRBJ1-1, the V gene TRBV7-9; D is undetermined. Germline V gene lookup returns CDR1 SEHNR and CDR2 FQNEAQ (reference sequence). There are 14 residues in the CDR3. V shed 5 bases and J shed 1 base, with 11 bases lying between them. The CDR3 coding sequence is TGTGCCAGCAGCACATACGACTCGAACACTGAAGCTTTCTTT. It encodes CASSTYDSNTEAFF.

The V call is TRBV6-1, the J call TRBJ1-2; D is ambiguous. Germline assignment: CDR1 MNHNS and CDR2 SASEGT. The CDR3 is made up of 15 amino acids. Trimming left V 0 bases short and J 8 bases short, with 16 bases between. The CDR3 coding sequence is TGTGCCAGCAGTGAAGCGGTGGCCAGCTGGGAGGGCTACACCTTC. It is translated as CASSEAVASWEGYTF.

The CDR3 DNA reads as TGTGCCAGCAGCTTAATTGTTGGGGGAGGCTACAATGAGCAGTTCTTC. This sequence encodes CASSLIVGGGYNEQFF. The chain is built from TRBV7-3 and TRBJ2-1; TRBD2 might be the D (6 bases). Trimming took 1 base from V and 3 from J, leaving 13 bases between them. Germline values: CDR1 SGHTA, CDR2 FQGTGA. The CDR3 length is 16 residues.

The rearrangement joins TRBV7-9 to TRBJ1-1; D perhaps matches TRBD1 (5 bases). The CDR3 has 16 amino acids. Germline CDR1 SEHNR, CDR2 FQNEAQ (reference sequence). Trimming stripped 5 bases from V and 1 base from J, with 17 bases between. The CDR3 sequence: CASSPLSGARNTEAFF. The CDR3 DNA sequence: TGTGCCAGCAGCCCGCTAAGTGGGGCCCGGAACACTGAAGCTTTCTTT.

The gene calls are TRBV6-6 and TRBJ1-4, with 7 bases aligning to TRBD1. The ends lost 5 bases at V and 3 bases at J; junction bases unmatched: 9. The CDR3 consists of 16 residues. Looked up from germline, CDR1 is MNHNY and CDR2 is SVGAGI (reference sequence). The CDR3 spells CASSIEYTGANEKLFF. CDR3 sequence (DNA): TGTGCCAGCAGTATCGAATATACAGGGGCTAATGAAAAACTGTTTTTT.